This T cell receptor (beta chain) was identified during a study of blood T cell repertoires in COVID-19. In the study overall: The origin of the acute and convalescent COVID-19 samples was the United States, Italy and Spain.

The table came from immunoSEQ multiplex PCR; TCRdb's copy has only in-frame clones and leaves some out. The data contain under 250,000 clones, around 90% of them singletons. The trim removed 4 bases at V and 1 base at J, leaving 5 bases unmatched. CDR3 length: 15 amino acids. CDR1 is SGHVS, CDR2 FNYEAQ, per germline. Sequenced material: peripheral blood. The clonotype was recovered from a man in his 60s with COVID-19, enrolled during active disease. The chain joins TRBV7-6 to TRBJ2-3; 7 nucleotides agree with TRBD1. The CDR3 region has the DNA TGTGCCAGCAGCTCACTAGGACAGGGCACAGATACGCAGTATTTT. Translating it yields CASSSLGQGTDTQYF.